This is a list of T cell receptor beta chains from one sample in a study of T cell responses to AZD1222 COVID-19 vaccine. Some clones are missing from TCRdb's copy, which holds only in-frame ones; the method was immunoSEQ multiplex PCR. Of about 76,000 clones listed, approximately 90% are singletons. The sample was peripheral blood, taken on day 0 of AZD1222 vaccination. The source is an adult in good health. The CDR3 runs from the conserved cysteine through the conserved F or W. D genes are given only for firm matches. Clone size, where shown, is once, few, many, or a class for clones that have expanded.

d_call	v_call	clone_size	j_call	cdr3_aa	cdr3_nt
TRBD1	TRBV10-3	.	TRBJ2-7	CAARPGQGDREQYF	TGTGCCGCGCGCCCGGGACAGGGGGACCGCGAGCAGTACTTC
.	TRBV5-5	.	TRBJ2-6	CASSLGVGNSGANVLTF	TGTGCCAGCAGCTTGGGGGTAGGGAACTCTGGGGCCAACGTCCTGACTTTC
.	TRBV7-9	once	TRBJ2-1	CASSLAPHNEQFF	TGTGCCAGCAGCTTAGCTCCCCACAATGAGCAGTTCTTC
.	TRBV15	.	TRBJ1-1	CATSRGWGRVGGSTEAFF	TGTGCCACCAGCAGGGGGTGGGGCAGGGTCGGTGGGAGCACTGAAGCTTTCTTT
.	TRBV11-3	.	TRBJ2-3	CASSAGLRTDTQYF	TGTGCCAGCAGCGCGGGACTTCGCACAGATACGCAGTATTTT
.	TRBV5-1	.	TRBJ2-3	CASSQDPPHLSTDTQYF	TGCGCCAGCAGCCAGGACCCTCCCCACCTTAGCACAGATACGCAGTATTTT
.	TRBV10-2	.	TRBJ1-1	CASSRGLMNTEAFF	TGCGCCAGCAGTAGAGGTTTAATGAACACTGAAGCTTTCTTT
.	TRBV19	.	TRBJ1-5	CASSTQLGGQPQHF	TGTGCCAGTAGTACCCAGCTGGGCGGGCAGCCCCAGCATTTT
TRBD1	TRBV6-5	.	TRBJ1-2	CASSKGQGNYGYTF	TGTGCCAGCAGCAAGGGACAGGGGAACTATGGCTACACCTTC
TRBD1	TRBV10-3	once	TRBJ2-7	CATEMGTGSYEQYF	TGTGCCACCGAAATGGGGACAGGGTCCTACGAGCAGTACTTC
.	TRBV15	.	TRBJ1-4	CATSRDRGGATNEKLFF	TGTGCCACCAGCAGAGATCGGGGAGGGGCGACTAATGAAAAACTGTTTTTT
TRBD1	TRBV27	.	TRBJ1-3	CASSLTGTGVLFSGNTIYF	TGTGCCAGCAGTTTAACCGGGACAGGGGTTCTCTTCTCTGGAAACACCATATATTTT
.	TRBV7-8	.	TRBJ1-2	CASSSQTGHQYGYTF	TGTGCCAGCAGCTCCCAAACGGGACACCAGTATGGCTACACCTTC
.	TRBV12-5	few	TRBJ1-1	CASGFGLTEAFF	TGTGCTAGTGGTTTTGGTCTCACTGAAGCTTTCTTT